This T cell receptor (beta chain) stems from a study of cytomegalovirus exposure and HLA in healthy donors. The study's findings and limits: Several of the most significant clusters appeared, in a later analysis, to be linked to common viral pathogens. Presence/absence results assume similar sequencing depth per donor, which may not hold. Relative to equally common others, HLA-associated TCR beta chains showed greater clonal expansion in a later analysis. In a later analysis, TCR association rates varied by HLA locus: DRB1 most, HLA-C fewest.

Vbeta (60) and Jbeta (13) primers were used in the PCR. Here immunoSEQ multiplex PCR was the method, and the copy in TCRdb shows in-frame clones only, minus some. The sample lists around 170,000 clones; more than 70% were seen once. Worth noting for this clone: The antigen is not known.

This CDR3 region has 14 residues. Germline lookup yields CDR1 SNHLY and CDR2 FYNNEI. The ends were cut back, 6 bases at V and 2 bases at J, with 14 bases in the middle. Sequencing used PBMCs. The clonotype was recovered from a boy between 2 and 10 years old in good health and CMV-seronegative. The chain couples TRBV2 to TRBJ2-7, with D hard to call. The CDR3 DNA reads as TGTGCCAGCAGACGACGGTGGGCAACCTACGAGCAGTACTTC. Protein: CASRRRWATYEQYF.